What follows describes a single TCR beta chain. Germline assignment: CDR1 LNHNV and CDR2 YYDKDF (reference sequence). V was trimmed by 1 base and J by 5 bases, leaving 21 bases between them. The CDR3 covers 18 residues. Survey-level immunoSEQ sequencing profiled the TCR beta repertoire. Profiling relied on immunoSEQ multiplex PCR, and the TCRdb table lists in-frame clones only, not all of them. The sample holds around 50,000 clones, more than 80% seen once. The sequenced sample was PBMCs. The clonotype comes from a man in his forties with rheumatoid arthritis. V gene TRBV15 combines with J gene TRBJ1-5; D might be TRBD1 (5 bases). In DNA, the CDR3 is TGTGCCACCAGCAGAGGCTTTGGAGGGGAGATGGGCGATCAGCCCCAGCATTTT. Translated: CATSRGFGGEMGDQPQHF.